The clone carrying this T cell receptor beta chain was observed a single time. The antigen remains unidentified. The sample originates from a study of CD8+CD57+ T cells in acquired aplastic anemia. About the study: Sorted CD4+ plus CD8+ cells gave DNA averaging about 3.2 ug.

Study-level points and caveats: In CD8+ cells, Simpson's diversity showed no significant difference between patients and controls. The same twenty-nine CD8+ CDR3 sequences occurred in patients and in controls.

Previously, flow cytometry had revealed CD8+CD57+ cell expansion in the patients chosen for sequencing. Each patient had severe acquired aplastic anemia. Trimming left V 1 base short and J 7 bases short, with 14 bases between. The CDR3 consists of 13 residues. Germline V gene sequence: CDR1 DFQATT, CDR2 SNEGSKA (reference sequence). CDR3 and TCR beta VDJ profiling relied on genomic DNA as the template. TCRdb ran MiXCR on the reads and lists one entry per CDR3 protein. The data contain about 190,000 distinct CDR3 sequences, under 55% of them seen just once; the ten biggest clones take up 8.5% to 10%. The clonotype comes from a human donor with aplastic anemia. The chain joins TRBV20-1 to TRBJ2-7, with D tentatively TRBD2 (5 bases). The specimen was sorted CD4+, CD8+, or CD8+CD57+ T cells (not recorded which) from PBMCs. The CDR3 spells CSARGGSLGEQYF. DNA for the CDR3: TGCAGTGCTAGAGGAGGGAGCCTAGGTGAGCAGTACTTC.